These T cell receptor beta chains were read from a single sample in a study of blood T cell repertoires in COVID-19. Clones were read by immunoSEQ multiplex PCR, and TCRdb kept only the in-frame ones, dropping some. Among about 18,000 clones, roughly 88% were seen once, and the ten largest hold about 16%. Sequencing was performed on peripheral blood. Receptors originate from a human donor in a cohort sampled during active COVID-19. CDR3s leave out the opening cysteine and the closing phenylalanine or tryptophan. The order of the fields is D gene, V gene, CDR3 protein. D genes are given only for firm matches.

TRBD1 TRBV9 ASSGRGQGWNNEQF
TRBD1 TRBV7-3 ASSSTGGRSPLH
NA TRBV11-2 ASSLGGSYNEQF
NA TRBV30 AWTPGGTAEAF
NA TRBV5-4 ASRKDPSREQY
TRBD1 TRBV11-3 ASSLETGGYEQY
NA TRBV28 ASRQNGRGPLGEQY
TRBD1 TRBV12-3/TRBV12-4 ASSQQGNQY
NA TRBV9 ASSAKAGLTTNEKLF
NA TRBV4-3 ASSHGWGGTEAF
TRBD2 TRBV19 ASSPSGGHTDTQY
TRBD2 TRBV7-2 ASSSKREQSDTQY
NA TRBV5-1 ASSSDRHEQY
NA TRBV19 ASSTSRGYYNEQF
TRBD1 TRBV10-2 ASRDVQGTPYEQY
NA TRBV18 ASSLDTETQY
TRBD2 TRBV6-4 ASSDHSSGKLNNEQF
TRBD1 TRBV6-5 ASRGDSSNSPLH
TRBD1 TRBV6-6 ASSYMDRVAGNTIY
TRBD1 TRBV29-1 SGGQGGNTEAF
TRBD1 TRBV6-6 ASSRLVGDRGSPLH
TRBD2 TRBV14 ASSLLAGGPNNEQF
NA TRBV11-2 ASGGGQETQY
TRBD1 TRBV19 ASSIRGQGYYEQY
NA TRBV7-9 ASSPWSDGAKNIQY
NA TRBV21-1 ASSKKVGLVKGYT
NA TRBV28 ASSPLLDRNQPQH
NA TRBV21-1 ASSKKGRGLANTGELF
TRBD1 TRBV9 ASEAGTVNTEAF
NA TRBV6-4 AARGAYGYT
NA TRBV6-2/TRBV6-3 ASSYLADSVKA
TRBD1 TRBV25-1 ATPRTGGNTGELF
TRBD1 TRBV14 ASSQVALQDREQF
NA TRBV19 ASSFTGNGGELF
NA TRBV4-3 ASSQGEEPNTDTQY
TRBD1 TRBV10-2 ASSGQGDGQY
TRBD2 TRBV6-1 ASSVYPASGSATYEQY
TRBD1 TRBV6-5 ATRTGRAYEQY
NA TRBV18 ASSPQGNTEAF
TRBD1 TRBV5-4 ASRRPGQGDHTEAF
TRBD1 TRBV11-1 ASSLGTGVTGELF
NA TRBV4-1 ASSQGSSIYGYT
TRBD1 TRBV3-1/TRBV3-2 ASSPTGTGNEKLF
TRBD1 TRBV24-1 ATSEGQGADNINSPLH
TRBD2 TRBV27 ASSWGSTSGASTDTQY
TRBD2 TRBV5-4 ASSILAGGPGELF
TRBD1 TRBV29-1 SVAGGANQPQH
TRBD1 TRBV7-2 ASSTTGDTEAF
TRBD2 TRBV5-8 ASSLLAGGSTDTQY
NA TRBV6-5 ASLLGGNQPQH
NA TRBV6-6 ASSSGINYEQY
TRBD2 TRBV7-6 ASSLGAGGAKNIQY